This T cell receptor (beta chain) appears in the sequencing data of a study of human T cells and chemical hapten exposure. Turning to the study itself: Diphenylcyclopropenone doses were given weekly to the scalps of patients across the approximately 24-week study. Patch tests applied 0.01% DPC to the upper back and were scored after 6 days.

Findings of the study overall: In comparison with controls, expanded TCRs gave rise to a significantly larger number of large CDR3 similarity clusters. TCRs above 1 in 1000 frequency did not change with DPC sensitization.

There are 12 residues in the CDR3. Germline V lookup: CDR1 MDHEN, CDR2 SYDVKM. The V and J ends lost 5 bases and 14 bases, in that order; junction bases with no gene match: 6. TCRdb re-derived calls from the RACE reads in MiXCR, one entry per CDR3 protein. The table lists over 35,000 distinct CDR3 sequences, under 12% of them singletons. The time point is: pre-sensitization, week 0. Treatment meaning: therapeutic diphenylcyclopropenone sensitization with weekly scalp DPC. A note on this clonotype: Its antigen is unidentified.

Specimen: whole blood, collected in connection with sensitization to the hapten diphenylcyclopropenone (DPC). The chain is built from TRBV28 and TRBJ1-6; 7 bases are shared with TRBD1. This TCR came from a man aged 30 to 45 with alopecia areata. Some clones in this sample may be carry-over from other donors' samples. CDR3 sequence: CASSLQGLALHF. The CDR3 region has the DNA TGTGCCAGCAGTCTACAGGGGCTAGCCCTCCACTTT.